This T cell receptor beta chain was recovered during a study of blood T cells in healthy people across ages. Then a second PCR, running about 6 to 11 cycles, was carried out with a sample-barcoded 5' primer and a J-beta primer mix. TCRdb used MiXCR to reprocess the 5' RACE reads, holding one entry per CDR3 protein. This table has fewer than 800,000 distinct CDR3 sequences, approximately 25% appearing once. J lost 5 bases, V lost 6 bases, and 6 bases had no gene match. The CDR3 runs to 13 residues. Germline V gene lookup returns CDR1 MNHEY and CDR2 SMNVEV (reference sequence). Ranging in age from about 6 to 95, the donors were healthy Caucasian individuals from Russia. This clonotype has a count of ten or more. The data also belong to a second study, concerning T cells of mothers and their children. That investigation notes: Using the M1S primer, the second PCR added sample barcodes along with 2-4 random nucleotides. Slightly, though not significantly, more overlap was seen in related than in unrelated mother-child pairs.

The sequence came from a boy aged 5-17 years in good health. The chain combines TRBV27 with TRBJ2-5, with 7 nucleotides matching TRBD1. Specimen: blood. The CDR3 DNA reads TGTGCCAGCAGGGGCAGGGGGTACGAGACCCAGTACTTC. It codes for CASRGRGYETQYF.